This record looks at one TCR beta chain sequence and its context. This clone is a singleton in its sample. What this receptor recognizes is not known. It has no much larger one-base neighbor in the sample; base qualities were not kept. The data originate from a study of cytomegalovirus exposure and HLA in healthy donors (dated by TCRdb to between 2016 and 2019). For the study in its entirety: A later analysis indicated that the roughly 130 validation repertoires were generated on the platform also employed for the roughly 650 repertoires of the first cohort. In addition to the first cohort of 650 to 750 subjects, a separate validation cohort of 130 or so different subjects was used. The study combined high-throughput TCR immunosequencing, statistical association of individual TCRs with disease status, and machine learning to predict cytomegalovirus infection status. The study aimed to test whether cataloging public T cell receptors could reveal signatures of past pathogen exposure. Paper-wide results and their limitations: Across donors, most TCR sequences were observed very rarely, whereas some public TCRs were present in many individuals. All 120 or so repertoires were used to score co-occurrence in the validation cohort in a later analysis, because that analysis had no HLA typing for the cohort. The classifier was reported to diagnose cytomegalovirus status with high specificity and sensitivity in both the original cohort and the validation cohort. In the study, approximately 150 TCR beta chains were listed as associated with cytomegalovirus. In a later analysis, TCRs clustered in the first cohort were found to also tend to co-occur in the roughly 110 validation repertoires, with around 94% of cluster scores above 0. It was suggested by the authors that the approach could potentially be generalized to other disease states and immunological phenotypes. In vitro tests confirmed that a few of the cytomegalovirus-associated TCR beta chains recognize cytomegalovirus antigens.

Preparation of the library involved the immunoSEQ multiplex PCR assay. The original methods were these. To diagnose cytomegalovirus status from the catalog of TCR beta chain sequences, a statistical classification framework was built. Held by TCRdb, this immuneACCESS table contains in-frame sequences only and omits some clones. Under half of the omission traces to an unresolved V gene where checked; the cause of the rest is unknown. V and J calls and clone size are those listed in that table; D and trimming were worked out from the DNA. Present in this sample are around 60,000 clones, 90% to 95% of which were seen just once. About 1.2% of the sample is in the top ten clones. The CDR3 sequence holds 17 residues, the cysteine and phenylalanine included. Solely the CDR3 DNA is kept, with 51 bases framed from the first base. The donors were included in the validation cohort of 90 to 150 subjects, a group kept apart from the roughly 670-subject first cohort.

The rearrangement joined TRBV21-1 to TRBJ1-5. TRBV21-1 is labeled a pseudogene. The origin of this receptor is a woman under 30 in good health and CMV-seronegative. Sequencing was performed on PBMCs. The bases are TGTGCCATCCCCTACCGAATGAGGGTACTTAGCAATCAGCCCCAGCATTTT. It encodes CAIPYRMRVLSNQPQHF.